This TCR beta chain appears in the sequencing data of a study of cytomegalovirus exposure and HLA in healthy donors. On this clone itself: Its target is not known.

V shed 5 bases and J shed 4 bases, with 18 bases lying between them. This CDR3 is 15 amino acids long. The germline V gene has CDR1 SGHRS and CDR2 YFSETQ. Primers: 60 Vbeta forward and 13 Jbeta reverse. Authors' analysis steps: Counted up in a later analysis, unique TCR beta chains came to about 83 million, with about 10 million shared. Repertoires were generated with immunoSEQ multiplex PCR, while TCRdb's copy carries only in-frame clones and drops some. V and J calls plus clone size are reproduced from that table; the DNA served to infer D and trimming. The profile shows 110,000 to 150,000 clones, around 75% of them singletons. Study findings and constraints: In vitro data verified three CMV-associated chains as specific for CMV antigens. The investigators catalogued 150 to 200 TCR beta chains as cytomegalovirus-associated. The authors later found most CMV-associated TCR beta chains appeared HLA-restricted.

Sequencing was performed on PBMCs. The sequence was collected from a man between 25 and 39 years old in good health and CMV-seronegative. The J gene is TRBJ1-2, the V gene TRBV5-1, with a weak D call TRBD1 (5 bases). DNA of the CDR3: TGCGCCAGCAGGTATAAGGACGGAGGGGTCTATGGCTACACCTTC. Translated: CASRYKDGGVYGYTF.